The 27 T cell receptor beta chains in this list originate from one sample, sequenced in a study of T cell changes during pregnancy in multiple sclerosis. Sequencing was performed with immunoSEQ multiplex PCR; in TCRdb, only in-frame clones are kept and a portion is missing. The sample lists approximately 90,000 clones, around 92% occurring once. The sample was peripheral blood, taken after pregnancy. Every receptor here comes from a female donor with multiple sclerosis, enrolled in a pregnancy study.

The V call is TRBV5-1, the J call TRBJ2-7; 8 bases map to TRBD1. Germline values: CDR1 SGHRS, CDR2 YFSETQ. Trimming removed 2 bases from V and 6 bases from J; junction bases left unmatched: 4. This CDR3 is 13 amino acids long. For the CDR3, the DNA is TGCGCCAGCAGCTTCGGACAGGGTGGCGAGCAGTACTTC. This sequence encodes CASSFGQGGEQYF.

The chain employs TRBV7-9 and TRBJ2-3, with 8 bases that match TRBD2. This CDR3 comprises 14 residues. From germline, CDR1 is SEHNR and CDR2 FQNEAQ (reference sequence). Trimming took 5 bases from V and 7 from J; bases not matched to a gene: 8. The CDR3 DNA is TGTGCCAGCAGCCGGCCGACTAGCGCAAATACGCAGTATTTT. It translates to CASSRPTSANTQYF.

CDR3 protein: CASSWDISGSPLHF. The CDR3 DNA sequence: TGTGCCAGCAGCTGGGACATCTCAGGGTCACCCCTCCACTTT. This chain joins TRBV7-8 and TRBJ1-6, with D possibly TRBD1 on 6 matching bases. The CDR3 extends over 14 amino acids. Germline V gives CDR1 SGHVS, CDR2 FQNEAQ. The V and J ends lost 4 bases and 10 bases respectively, with 14 bases between them. The complete variable domain, with remaining parts taken from reference TRBV7-8 and TRBJ1-6, reads GAGVSQSPRYKVAKRGQDVALRCDPISGHVSLFWYQQALGQGPEFLTYFQNEAQLDKSGLPSDRFFAERPEGSVSTLKIQRTQQEDSAVYLCASSWDISGSPLHFGNGTRLTVT.

This chain connects TRBV19 to TRBJ2-2; tentatively, D is TRBD2 (6 bases). Germline-derived CDR1 and CDR2 are LNHDA and SQIVND (reference sequence). Trimming pared 1 base from V and 5 bases from J, leaving 8 bases between. The CDR3 covers 14 residues. The chain's CDR3 is CASSIAGGTGELFF. DNA for the CDR3: TGTGCCAGTAGTATAGCTGGGGGGACCGGGGAGCTGTTTTTT.

The rearrangement uses TRBV19 and TRBJ2-7, with D unclear. This CDR3 contains 14 residues. Between the trimmed V and J ends, which lost 3 bases and 2 bases, there was a span of 11 bases. From germline, CDR1 is LNHDA and CDR2 SQIVND (reference sequence). The CDR3: CASSIARGTYEQYF. For the CDR3, the DNA is TGTGCCAGTAGTATTGCGCGCGGTACCTACGAGCAGTACTTC.

The V gene is TRBV9, the J gene TRBJ1-4; 11 bases are a match to TRBD1. CDR3 length: 15 amino acids. V lost 4 bases and J lost 8; bases outside the gene matches: 7. CDR1 and CDR2 from the germline V gene are SGDLS and YYNGEE. The CDR3 nucleotides read TGTGCCAGCAGCCATGGGCGGGACAGGGGGGAAAAACTGTTTTTT. Amino acid sequence: CASSHGRDRGEKLFF.

The chain carries TRBV20-1 and TRBJ1-1; no firm D call. The germline V gene encodes CDR1 DFQATT and CDR2 SNEGSKA (reference sequence). The CDR3 totals 11 residues. V was cut by 8 bases and J by 2 bases, with 9 bases left in between. The CDR3 DNA reads TGCAGTCCGAACAGTAACACTGAAGCTTTCTTT. It yields the protein CSPNSNTEAFF.

CDR3 region: CASSLRPQGEAGELFF. For the CDR3, the DNA is TGTGCCAGCAGCTTAAGGCCACAGGGGGAGGCCGGGGAGCTGTTTTTT. The chain is built from TRBV7-3 and TRBJ2-2; the match to TRBD1 covers 8 bases. This CDR3 spans 16 amino acids. The germline V gene has CDR1 SGHTA and CDR2 FQGTGA. The junction had 7 bases not matched to a gene; V was cut back by 1 base and J by 6 bases.

The chain combines TRBV19 with TRBJ1-2; D is perhaps TRBD1 (5 bases). Looked up from germline, CDR1 is LNHDA and CDR2 is SQIVND (reference sequence). The V end lost 7 bases, the J end lost 8 bases, and 17 bases lay between the germline ends. This CDR3 spans 13 amino acids. The CDR3 sequence is CASNPGQRRGYTF. The CDR3 nucleotides read TGTGCCAGTAACCCTGGACAACGCAGGGGCTACACCTTC.

The rearrangement joins TRBV7-9 to TRBJ1-3; D call uncertain. The CDR3 loop spans 17 amino acids. V was shortened by 1 base and J by 2 bases, with 15 bases between the two germline ends. Germline V CDR1 and CDR2: SEHNR, FQNEAQ (reference sequence). CDR3 protein: CASSLVETAEPGNTIYF. DNA for the CDR3: TGTGCCAGCAGCTTAGTGGAGACGGCCGAGCCTGGAAACACCATATATTTT.

This chain joins TRBV7-9 and TRBJ2-7; the D gene is possibly TRBD1 (5 bases). The CDR3 contains 12 residues. CDR1 SEHNR and CDR2 FQNEAQ come from the germline V gene (reference sequence). Trimming took off 4 bases at V and 4 bases at J, with 8 bases between the two ends. The CDR3 nucleotides are TGTGCCAGCAGCTCCCAGGGATACGAGCAGTACTTC. Its protein is CASSSQGYEQYF.

Details on this clone: The junction and the germline gene differ at one end; a read error may be behind it. The V and J genes are TRBV10-3 and TRBJ2-7; weak D call: TRBD1 (7 bases). From germline, CDR1 is ENHRY and CDR2 SYGVKD. This CDR3 is 13 amino acids long. The CDR3 DNA is TGTGCCATCAGTGAGTCGAGAGTCGGGGGACAGAACTTC. This codes for CAISESRVGGQNF.

This chain joins TRBV10-3 and TRBJ2-3, with 7 bases identical to TRBD2. This CDR3 spans 14 amino acids. Germline-derived CDR1 and CDR2 are ENHRY and SYGVKD. Trimming at V came to 6 bases and at J to 0 bases, leaving 3 bases not matched to a gene. The CDR3 is CAISNSGSTDTQYF. CDR3 coding DNA: TGTGCCATCAGCAATAGCGGGAGCACAGATACGCAGTATTTT.

The rearrangement joins TRBV6-1 to TRBJ1-1, with D possibly TRBD1 on 6 matching bases. The CDR3 is 15 residues long. Germline assignment: CDR1 MNHNS and CDR2 SASEGT. V was cut by 8 bases and J by 5 bases, with 21 bases left in between. The CDR3 nucleotides are TGTGCCAGCCCCGCGGGGGCGCCCCAGAGGACTGAAGCTTTCTTT. It yields the protein CASPAGAPQRTEAFF.

This chain links TRBV11-1 with TRBJ2-5, with 7 positions matching TRBD2. V lost 4 bases and J lost 3; bases outside the gene matches: 2. Per the germline V gene, CDR1 is SGHAT and CDR2 is FQDESV (reference sequence). The CDR3 has 13 residues. The CDR3 spells CASSSGLEETQYF. For the CDR3, the DNA is TGTGCCAGCAGCTCCGGACTAGAAGAGACCCAGTACTTC.

This chain links TRBV9 with TRBJ2-7; 8 bases are a match to TRBD1. Unmatched junction bases numbered 9, after V lost 1 base and J lost 3 bases. The CDR3 covers 16 residues. The V gene's germline CDR1 is SGDLS and CDR2 YYNGEE. CDR3 sequence: CASSVSDRGYLYEQYF. The CDR3 DNA reads as TGTGCCAGCAGCGTATCCGACAGGGGCTACCTCTACGAGCAGTACTTC. The entire variable domain, with the rest obtained from reference TRBV9 and TRBJ2-7, is as follows: DSGVTQTPKHLITATGQRVTLRCSPRSGDLSVYWYQQSLDQGLQFLIQYYNGEERAKGNILERFSAQQFPDLHSELNLSSLELGDSALYFCASSVSDRGYLYEQYFGPGTRLTVT.

This clone has a single count. This sequence joins TRBV5-1 and TRBJ2-7; TRBD2 matches at 8 bases. Germline assignment: CDR1 SGHRS and CDR2 YFSETQ. The CDR3 spans 16 residues. The junction had 10 bases not matched to a gene; V was cut back by 0 bases and J by 5 bases. CDR3 DNA sequence: TGCGCCAGCAGCTTGGTTTCGACTAGCGCGGCCCACGAGCAGTACTTC. It codes for CASSLVSTSAAHEQYF. The full variable domain, completed using reference TRBV5-1 and TRBJ2-7, is KAGVTQTPRYLIKTRGQQVTLSCSPISGHRSVSWYQQTPGQGLQFLFEYFSETQRNKGNFPGRFSGRQFSNSRSEMNVSTLELGDSALYLCASSLVSTSAAHEQYFGPGTRLTVT.

The rearrangement links TRBV5-1 to TRBJ1-3, with 8 bases lining up with TRBD1. CDR3 size: 20 residues. CDR1 SGHRS and CDR2 YFSETQ come from the germline V gene. The trim removed 1 base at V and 2 bases at J, leaving 17 bases unmatched. CDR3: CASSLWSPGQAEGTGNTIYF. CDR3 bases: TGCGCCAGCAGCTTGTGGTCCCCGGGACAGGCGGAAGGTACTGGAAACACCATATATTTT.

With regard to this clone: Different DNA sequences within this sample yield the same CDR3. The chain couples TRBV29-1 to TRBJ2-7; D may be TRBD1 (5 bases). The CDR3 contains 11 residues. Germline CDR1 SQVTM, CDR2 ANQGSEA. V gave up 4 bases and J gave up 3 bases, with 7 bases separating them. The CDR3 bases are TGCAGCGTTGGAAGGGGCTACGAGCAGTACTTC. Protein: CSVGRGYEQYF.

The chain joins TRBV10-3 to TRBJ2-1; a weak D match, TRBD1 (6 bases). Trimming cost V 10 bases and J 0 bases, with 13 bases left between them. Germline values: CDR1 ENHRY, CDR2 SYGVKD. This CDR3 has 14 residues. CDR3 loop: CATSEDSSYNEQFF. CDR3 coding DNA: TGTGCCACCAGCGAGGACAGCTCCTACAATGAGCAGTTCTTC.

This clone occurred a few times. The chain is built from TRBV11-3 and TRBJ1-1, with 7 nucleotides matching TRBD1. V gave up 5 bases and J gave up 3 bases; unmatched junction bases: 3. CDR1 and CDR2 from the germline V gene are SGHNT and YENEEA. The CDR3 is 13 amino acids. The CDR3 spells CASSPGTDTEAFF. CDR3 DNA sequence: TGTGCCAGCAGCCCTGGGACAGACACTGAAGCTTTCTTT.

V is TRBV9 and J is TRBJ2-7, with 7 nucleotides matching TRBD2. Germline-derived CDR1 and CDR2 are SGDLS and YYNGEE. V trimming: 0 bases; J trimming: 2 bases; junction bases outside the gene matches: 2. The CDR3 loop spans 14 amino acids. In DNA form, the CDR3 reads TGTGCCAGCAGCGTAGGGGGGAGGGCCTACGAGCAGTACTTC. Protein product: CASSVGGRAYEQYF.

This chain connects TRBV19 to TRBJ2-1; 9 bases are shared with TRBD2. Germline CDR1 LNHDA, CDR2 SQIVND (reference sequence). V lost 7 bases, J lost 2 bases, and 6 bases stayed unmatched. The CDR3 spans 15 residues. The CDR3 region is CASTPLAGPYNEQFF. The CDR3 nucleotides are TGTGCCAGTACGCCTCTAGCGGGACCCTACAATGAGCAGTTCTTC. Full variable domain (missing parts from reference TRBV19 and TRBJ2-1): DGGITQSPKYLFRKEGQNVTLSCEQNLNHDAMYWYRQDPGQGLRLIYYSQIVNDFQKGDIAEGYSVSREKKESFPLTVTSAQKNPTAFYLCASTPLAGPYNEQFFGPGTRLTVL.

V usage is TRBV29-1 and J usage is TRBJ1-2, with 7 bases matching TRBD1. The V gene end was trimmed by 5 bases and the J gene end by 5 bases; junction bases not matched to a gene: 11. The CDR3 length is 14 residues. Germline values: CDR1 SQVTM, CDR2 ANQGSEA. The CDR3: CSVFGDGQAYGYTF. CDR3 sequence (DNA): TGCAGCGTTTTTGGTGACGGACAGGCATATGGCTACACCTTC.

V is TRBV6-4 and J is TRBJ1-2, with D perhaps matching TRBD1 (6 bases). CDR3 length: 16 residues. Deletions cut 0 bases from V and 4 bases from J, with 15 bases between. Germline V gene sequence: CDR1 MRHNA, CDR2 SNTAGT. In DNA, the CDR3 is TGTGCCAGCAGTGACTCGGCCAATACAGGGCCCTATGGCTACACCTTC. Its translation: CASSDSANTGPYGYTF.

This clone was seen only once. The rearrangement uses TRBV30 and TRBJ2-6; D is uncertain. The length of the CDR3 is 16 residues. V lost 1 base and J 0 bases, leaving 10 bases between the germline ends. Germline V gene data show CDR1 as GTSNPN and CDR2 as SVGIG (reference sequence). The CDR3 here is CAWSAFHISGANVLTF. In nucleotides, the CDR3 is TGTGCCTGGAGTGCATTCCACATCTCTGGGGCCAACGTCCTGACTTTC.

This chain links TRBV5-3 with TRBJ2-1; 7 bases match TRBD1. TRBV5-3 is assigned to the ORF class and has an uncertain function. V shed 4 bases, J shed 4 bases, and the junction held 14 bases outside the gene matches. CDR3 size: 17 residues. The CDR3 here is CARSAAGTVDHYNEQFF. The CDR3 coding sequence is TGTGCCAGAAGCGCAGCCGGGACAGTCGACCATTACAATGAGCAGTTCTTC.